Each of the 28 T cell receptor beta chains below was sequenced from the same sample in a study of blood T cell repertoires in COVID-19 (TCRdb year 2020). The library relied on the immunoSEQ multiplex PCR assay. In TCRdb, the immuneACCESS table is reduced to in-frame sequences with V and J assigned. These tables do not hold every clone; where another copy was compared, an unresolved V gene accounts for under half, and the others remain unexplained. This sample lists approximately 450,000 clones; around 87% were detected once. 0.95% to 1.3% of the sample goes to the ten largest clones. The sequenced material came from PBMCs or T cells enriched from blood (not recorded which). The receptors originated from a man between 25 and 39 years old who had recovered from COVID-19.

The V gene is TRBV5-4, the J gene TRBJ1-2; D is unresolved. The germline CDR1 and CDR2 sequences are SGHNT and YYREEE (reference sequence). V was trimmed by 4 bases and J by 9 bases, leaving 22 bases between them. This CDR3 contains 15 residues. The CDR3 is CASSLRQGSGSSYTF. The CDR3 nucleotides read TGTGCCAGCAGCCTTCGCCAAGGGAGCGGGAGTAGCTACACCTTC.

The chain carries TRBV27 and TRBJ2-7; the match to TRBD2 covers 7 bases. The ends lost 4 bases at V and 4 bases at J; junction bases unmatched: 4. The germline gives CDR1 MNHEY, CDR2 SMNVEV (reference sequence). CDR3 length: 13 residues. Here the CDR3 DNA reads TGTGCCAGCAGTTGGGGGGAGGGATACGAGCAGTACTTC. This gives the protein CASSWGEGYEQYF.

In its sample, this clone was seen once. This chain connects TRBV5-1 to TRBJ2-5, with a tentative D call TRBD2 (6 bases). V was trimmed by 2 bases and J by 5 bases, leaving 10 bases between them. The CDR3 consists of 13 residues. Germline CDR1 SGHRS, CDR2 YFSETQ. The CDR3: CASSFGGGETQYF. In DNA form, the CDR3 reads TGCGCCAGCAGCTTCGGGGGTGGGGAGACCCAGTACTTC.

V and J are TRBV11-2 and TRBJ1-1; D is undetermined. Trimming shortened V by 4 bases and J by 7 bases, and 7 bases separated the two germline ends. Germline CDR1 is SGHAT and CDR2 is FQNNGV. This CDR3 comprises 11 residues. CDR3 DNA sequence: TGTGCCAGCAGCTATGGCATTGAAGCTTTCTTT. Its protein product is CASSYGIEAFF.

CDR3 nucleotides: TGTGCCAGCAGTTCCCCCAGCGGGAGGGCCTCCTACGAGCAGTACTTC. Translated, it gives CASSSPSGRASYEQYF. The V call is TRBV27, the J call TRBJ2-7, with 10 bases aligning to TRBD2. V gave up 4 bases and J gave up 0 bases; unmatched junction bases: 6. Per germline, CDR1 MNHEY and CDR2 SMNVEV (reference sequence). This CDR3 contains 16 residues.

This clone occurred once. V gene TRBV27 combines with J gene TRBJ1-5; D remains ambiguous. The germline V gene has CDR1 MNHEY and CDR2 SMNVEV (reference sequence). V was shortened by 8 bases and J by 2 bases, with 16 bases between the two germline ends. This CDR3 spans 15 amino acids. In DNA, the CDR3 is TGTGCCAGCGGATTCGGGTTATCGGGCAATCAGCCCCAGCATTTT. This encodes CASGFGLSGNQPQHF.

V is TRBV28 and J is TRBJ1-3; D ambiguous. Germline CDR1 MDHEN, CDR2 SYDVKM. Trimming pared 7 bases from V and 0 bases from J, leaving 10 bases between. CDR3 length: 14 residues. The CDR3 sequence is CASTLVNSGNTIYF. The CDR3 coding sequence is TGTGCCAGCACCCTAGTGAACTCTGGAAACACCATATATTTT.

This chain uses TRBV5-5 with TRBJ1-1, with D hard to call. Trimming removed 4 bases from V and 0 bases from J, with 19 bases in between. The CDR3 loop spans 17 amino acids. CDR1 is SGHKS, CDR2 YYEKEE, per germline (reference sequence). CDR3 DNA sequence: TGTGCCAGCAGCCCAGAACCTTTACAGAGATTGAACACTGAAGCTTTCTTT. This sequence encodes CASSPEPLQRLNTEAFF.

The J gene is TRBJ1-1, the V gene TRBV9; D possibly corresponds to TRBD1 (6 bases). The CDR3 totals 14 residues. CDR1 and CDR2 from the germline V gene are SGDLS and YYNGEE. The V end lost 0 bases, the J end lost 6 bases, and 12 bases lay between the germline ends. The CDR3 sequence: CASSVDYDRSEAFF. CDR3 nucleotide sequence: TGTGCCAGCAGCGTAGACTATGACAGGTCTGAAGCTTTCTTT.

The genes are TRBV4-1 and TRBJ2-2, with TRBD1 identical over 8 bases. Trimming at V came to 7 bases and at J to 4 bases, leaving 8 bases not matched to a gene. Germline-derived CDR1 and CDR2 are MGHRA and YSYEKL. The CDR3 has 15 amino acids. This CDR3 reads CASTMTGEVTGELFF. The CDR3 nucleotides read TGCGCCAGCACCATGACAGGGGAGGTCACCGGGGAGCTGTTTTTT.

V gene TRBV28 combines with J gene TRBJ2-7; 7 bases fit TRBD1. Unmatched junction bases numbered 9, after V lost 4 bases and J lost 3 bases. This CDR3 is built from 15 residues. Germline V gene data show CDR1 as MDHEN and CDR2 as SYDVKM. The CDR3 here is CASSSRQGRNYEQYF. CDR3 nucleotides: TGTGCCAGCAGTTCCCGACAGGGCCGAAACTACGAGCAGTACTTC.

The chain's CDR3 is CATRPASGYSGTQYF. CDR3 nucleotide sequence: TGTGCCACCCGGCCGGCTAGCGGGTACTCGGGGACCCAGTACTTC. This chain links TRBV25-1 with TRBJ2-5; 8 bases map to TRBD2. The germline gives CDR1 MGHDK, CDR2 SYGVNS. The CDR3 runs to 15 residues. V lost 10 bases, J lost 7 bases, and 17 bases stayed unmatched.

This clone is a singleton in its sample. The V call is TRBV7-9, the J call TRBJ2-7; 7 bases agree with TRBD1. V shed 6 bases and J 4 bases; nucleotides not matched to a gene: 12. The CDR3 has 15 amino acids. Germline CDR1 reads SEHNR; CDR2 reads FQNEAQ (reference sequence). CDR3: CASRPQAGGRYEQYF. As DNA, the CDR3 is TGTGCCAGCAGGCCCCAGGCAGGGGGTAGGTACGAGCAGTACTTC.

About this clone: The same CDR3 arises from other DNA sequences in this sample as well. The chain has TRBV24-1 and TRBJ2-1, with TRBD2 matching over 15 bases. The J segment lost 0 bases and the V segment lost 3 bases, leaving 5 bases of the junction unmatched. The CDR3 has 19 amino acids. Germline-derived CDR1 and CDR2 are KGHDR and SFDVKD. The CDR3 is CATSDPGTSGGSSYNEQFF. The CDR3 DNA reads TGTGCCACCAGTGATCCCGGGACTAGCGGGGGGAGCTCCTACAATGAGCAGTTCTTC.

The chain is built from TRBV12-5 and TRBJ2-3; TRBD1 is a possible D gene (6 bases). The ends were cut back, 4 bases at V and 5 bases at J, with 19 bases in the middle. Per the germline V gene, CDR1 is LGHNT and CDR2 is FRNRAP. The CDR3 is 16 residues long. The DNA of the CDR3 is TGTGCTAGTGGTTGGAAGCTAGGGGGAGCTGGAGATACGCAGTATTTT. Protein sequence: CASGWKLGGAGDTQYF. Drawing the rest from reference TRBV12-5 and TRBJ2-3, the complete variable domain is DARVTQTPRHKVTEMGQEVTMRCQPILGHNTVFWYRQTMMQGLELLAYFRNRAPLDDSGMPKDRFSAEMPDATLATLKIQPSEPRDSAVYFCASGWKLGGAGDTQYFGPGTRLTVL.

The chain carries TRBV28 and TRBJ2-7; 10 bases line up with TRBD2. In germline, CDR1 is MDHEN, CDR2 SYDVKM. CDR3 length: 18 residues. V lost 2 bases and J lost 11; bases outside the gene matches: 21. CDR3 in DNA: TGTGCCAGCAGTTTAGTCTCTAGCGGGAGAGGCGTGATTTCGGGCAAGTACTTC. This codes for CASSLVSSGRGVISGKYF.

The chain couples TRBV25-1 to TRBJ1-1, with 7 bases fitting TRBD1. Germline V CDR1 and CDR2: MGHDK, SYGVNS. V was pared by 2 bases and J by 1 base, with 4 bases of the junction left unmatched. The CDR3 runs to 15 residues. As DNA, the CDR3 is TGTGCCAGCAGTGAACAGGGGGTTGGGAACACTGAAGCTTTCTTT. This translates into CASSEQGVGNTEAFF.

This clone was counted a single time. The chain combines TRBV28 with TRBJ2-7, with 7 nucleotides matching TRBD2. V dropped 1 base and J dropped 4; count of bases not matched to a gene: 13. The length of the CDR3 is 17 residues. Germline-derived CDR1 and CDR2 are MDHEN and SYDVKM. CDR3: CASSLFQLGLGGYEQYF. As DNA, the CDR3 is TGTGCCAGCAGTTTATTCCAACTAGGACTAGGAGGGTACGAGCAGTACTTC.

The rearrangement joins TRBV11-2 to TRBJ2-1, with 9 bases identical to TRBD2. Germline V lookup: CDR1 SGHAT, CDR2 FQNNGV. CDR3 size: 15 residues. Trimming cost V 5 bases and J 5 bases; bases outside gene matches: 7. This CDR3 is CASSEEAGGNNEQFF. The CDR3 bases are TGTGCCAGCAGCGAAGAAGCGGGAGGAAACAATGAGCAGTTCTTC.

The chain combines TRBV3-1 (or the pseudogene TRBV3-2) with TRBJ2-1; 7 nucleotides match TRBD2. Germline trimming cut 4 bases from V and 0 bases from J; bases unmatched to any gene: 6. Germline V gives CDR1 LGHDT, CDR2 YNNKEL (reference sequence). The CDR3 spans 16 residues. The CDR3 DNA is TGTGCCAGCAGCCCCAGCGGGACCCTCTCCTACAATGAGCAGTTCTTC. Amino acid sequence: CASSPSGTLSYNEQFF.

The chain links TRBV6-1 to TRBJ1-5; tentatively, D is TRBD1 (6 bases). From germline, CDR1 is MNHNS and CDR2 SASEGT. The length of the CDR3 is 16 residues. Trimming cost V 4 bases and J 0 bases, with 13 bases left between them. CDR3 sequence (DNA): TGTGCCAGCAGTGGGACAGAATCTAATAGCAATCAGCCCCAGCATTTT. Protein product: CASSGTESNSNQPQHF.

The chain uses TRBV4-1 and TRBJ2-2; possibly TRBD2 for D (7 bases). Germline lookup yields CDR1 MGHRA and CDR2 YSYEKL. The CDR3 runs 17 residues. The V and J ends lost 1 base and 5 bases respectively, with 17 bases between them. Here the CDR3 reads CASSQAGAGVRTGELFF. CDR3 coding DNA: TGCGCCAGCAGCCAAGCGGGGGCGGGAGTAAGAACCGGGGAGCTGTTTTTT.

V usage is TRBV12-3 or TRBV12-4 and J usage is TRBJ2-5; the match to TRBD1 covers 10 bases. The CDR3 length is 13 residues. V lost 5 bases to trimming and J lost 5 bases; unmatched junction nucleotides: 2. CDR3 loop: CASSGGQGETQYF. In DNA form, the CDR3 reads TGTGCCAGCAGTGGGGGACAGGGGGAGACCCAGTACTTC.

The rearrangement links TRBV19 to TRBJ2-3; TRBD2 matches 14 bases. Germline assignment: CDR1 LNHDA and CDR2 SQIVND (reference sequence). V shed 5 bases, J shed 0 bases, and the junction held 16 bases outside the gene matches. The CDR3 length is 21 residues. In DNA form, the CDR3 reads TGTGCCAGTAGTCGAAAAGGACTAGCGGGAGGTATCGTGGTGAGCACAGATACGCAGTATTTT. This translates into CASSRKGLAGGIVVSTDTQYF.

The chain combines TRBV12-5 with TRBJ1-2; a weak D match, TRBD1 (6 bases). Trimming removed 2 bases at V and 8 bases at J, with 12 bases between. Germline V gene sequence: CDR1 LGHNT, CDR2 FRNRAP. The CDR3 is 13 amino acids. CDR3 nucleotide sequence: TGTGCTAGTGGTTTGCCCCTGGGACAAGGCTACACCTTC. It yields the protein CASGLPLGQGYTF.

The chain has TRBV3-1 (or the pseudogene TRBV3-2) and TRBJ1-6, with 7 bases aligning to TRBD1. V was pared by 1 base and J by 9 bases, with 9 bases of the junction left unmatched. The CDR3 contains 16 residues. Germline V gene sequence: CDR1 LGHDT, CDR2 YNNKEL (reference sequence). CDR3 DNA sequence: TGTGCCAGCAGCCAAGCCGACAGGGTTCAATTTTCACCCCTCCACTTT. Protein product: CASSQADRVQFSPLHF.

CDR3 sequence reads: CASSLSSGQGNYGYTF. The CDR3 DNA sequence: TGTGCCAGCAGTTTATCCTCGGGACAGGGTAACTATGGCTACACCTTC. The chain uses TRBV27 and TRBJ1-2; 9 nucleotides line up with TRBD1. V trimming: 0 bases; J trimming: 1 base; junction bases outside the gene matches: 3. The length of the CDR3 is 16 residues. Germline CDR1 MNHEY, CDR2 SMNVEV (reference sequence).

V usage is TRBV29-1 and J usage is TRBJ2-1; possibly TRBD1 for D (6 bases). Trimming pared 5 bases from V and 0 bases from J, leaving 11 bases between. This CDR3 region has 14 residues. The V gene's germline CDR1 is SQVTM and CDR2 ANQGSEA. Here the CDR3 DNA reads TGCAGCGTTATCAGGGGTATCTCCTACAATGAGCAGTTCTTC. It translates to CSVIRGISYNEQFF.